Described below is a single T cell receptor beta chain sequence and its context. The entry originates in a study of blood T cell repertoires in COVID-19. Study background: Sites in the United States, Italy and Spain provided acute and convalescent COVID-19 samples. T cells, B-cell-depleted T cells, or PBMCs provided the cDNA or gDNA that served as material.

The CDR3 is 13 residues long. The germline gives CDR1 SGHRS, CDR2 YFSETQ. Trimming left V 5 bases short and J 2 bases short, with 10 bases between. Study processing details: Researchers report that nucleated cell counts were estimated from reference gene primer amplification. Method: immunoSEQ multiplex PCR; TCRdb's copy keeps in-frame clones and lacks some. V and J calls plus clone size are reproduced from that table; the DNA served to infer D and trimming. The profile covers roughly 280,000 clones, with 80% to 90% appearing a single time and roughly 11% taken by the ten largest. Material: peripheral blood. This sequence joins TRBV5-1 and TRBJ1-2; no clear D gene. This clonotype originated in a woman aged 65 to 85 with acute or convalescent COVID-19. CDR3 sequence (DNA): TGCGCCAGCAGGGTCGGTAAGAACTATGGCTACACCTTC. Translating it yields CASRVGKNYGYTF.